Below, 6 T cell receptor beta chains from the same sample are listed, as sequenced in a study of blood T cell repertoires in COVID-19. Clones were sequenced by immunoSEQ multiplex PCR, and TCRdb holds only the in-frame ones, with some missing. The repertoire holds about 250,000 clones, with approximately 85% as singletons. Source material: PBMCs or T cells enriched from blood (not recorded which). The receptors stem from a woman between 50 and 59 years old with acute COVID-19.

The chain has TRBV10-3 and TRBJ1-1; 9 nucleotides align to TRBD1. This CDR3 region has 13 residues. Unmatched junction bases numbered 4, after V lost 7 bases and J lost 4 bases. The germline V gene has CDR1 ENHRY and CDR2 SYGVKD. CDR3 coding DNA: TGTGCCATCAATTTGGACAGGGGCACTGAAGCTTTCTTT. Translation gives CAINLDRGTEAFF.

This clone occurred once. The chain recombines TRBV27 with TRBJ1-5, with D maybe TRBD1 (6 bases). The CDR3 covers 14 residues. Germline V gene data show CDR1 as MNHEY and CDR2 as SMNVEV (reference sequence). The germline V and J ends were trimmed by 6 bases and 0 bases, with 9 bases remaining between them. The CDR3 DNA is TGTGCCAGCAGACGGACAGTTAGCAATCAGCCCCAGCATTTT. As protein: CASRRTVSNQPQHF.

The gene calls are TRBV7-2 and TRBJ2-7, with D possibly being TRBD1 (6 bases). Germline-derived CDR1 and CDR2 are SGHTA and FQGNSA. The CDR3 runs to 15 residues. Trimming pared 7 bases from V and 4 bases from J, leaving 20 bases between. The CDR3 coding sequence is TGTGCCAGCACCCTTAGGGGGTTGAACCCTTACGAGCAGTACTTC. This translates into CASTLRGLNPYEQYF.

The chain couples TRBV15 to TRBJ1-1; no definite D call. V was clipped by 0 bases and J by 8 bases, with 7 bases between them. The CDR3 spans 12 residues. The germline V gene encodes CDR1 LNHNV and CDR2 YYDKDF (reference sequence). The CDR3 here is CATSREPAEAFF. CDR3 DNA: TGTGCCACCAGCAGAGAGCCCGCGGAAGCTTTCTTT.

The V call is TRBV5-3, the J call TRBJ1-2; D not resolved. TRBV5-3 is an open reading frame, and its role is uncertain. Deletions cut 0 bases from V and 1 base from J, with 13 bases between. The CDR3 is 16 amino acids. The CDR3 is CARSLELAGVNYGYTF. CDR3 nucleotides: TGTGCCAGAAGCTTGGAGCTCGCGGGAGTTAACTATGGCTACACCTTC.

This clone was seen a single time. CDR3 residues: CASRPTGGTEAFF. CDR3 nucleotides: TGTGCCAGCAGACCTACAGGGGGTACTGAAGCTTTCTTT. The chain joins TRBV6-5 to TRBJ1-1; 8 nucleotides match TRBD1. The V and J ends lost 6 bases and 5 bases, in that order; junction bases with no gene match: 5. Germline lookup yields CDR1 MNHEY and CDR2 SVGAGI. This CDR3 comprises 13 residues.